This T cell receptor (beta chain) was observed in a study of T cells after posttransplantation cyclophosphamide. Concerning this clone: What it recognizes is unknown.

The CDR3 sequence is 16 residues long. V was clipped by 5 bases and J by 7 bases, with 21 bases between them. Germline CDR1 MNHEY, CDR2 SMNVEV (reference sequence). General study points: Skin or GI-infiltrating T cells shared few TRB sequences with blood. Recipient CMV seropositivity and CMV reactivation strongly tracked TRB clonality.

Clones were sequenced by immunoSEQ multiplex PCR, and TCRdb holds only the in-frame ones, with some missing. The data contain about 24,000 clones, about 82% of them singletons. The chain has TRBV27 and TRBJ1-5; a weak D match, TRBD1 (5 bases). The source is a woman in her fifties or sixties with a blood cancer, CMV-positive, and with a related stem cell donor. Material: PBMCs. The CDR3 protein is CASSPRGLSPLQPQHF. The DNA of the CDR3 is TGTGCCAGCAGTCCCCGGGGGTTATCGCCGCTCCAGCCCCAGCATTTT.